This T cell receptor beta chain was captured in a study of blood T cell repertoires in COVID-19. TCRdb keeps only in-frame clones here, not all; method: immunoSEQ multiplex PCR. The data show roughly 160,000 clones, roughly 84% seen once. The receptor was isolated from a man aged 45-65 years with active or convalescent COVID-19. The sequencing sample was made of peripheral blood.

Written as DNA, the CDR3 is TGCGCCAGCAGTGAGTCGAGAGGAGGGGTTACGCTGGGCACAGATACGCAGTATTTT. Its translation: CASSESRGGVTLGTDTQYF. This chain uses TRBV10-2 with TRBJ2-3; maybe TRBD2 (6 bases). The CDR3 contains 19 residues. Germline loops: CDR1 WSHSY, CDR2 SAAADI. Between the trimmed V and J ends, which lost 0 bases and 1 base, there was a span of 20 bases.